Following are 20 T cell receptor beta chains from one sample sequenced in a study of cytomegalovirus exposure and HLA in healthy donors. PCR used 60 Vbeta primers and 13 Jbeta primers. Assay: immunoSEQ multiplex PCR; the TCRdb copy retains only in-frame clones and omits some. The data contain about 130,000 clones, 70% to 80% of them singletons. Input material: PBMCs. Source of these receptors: a woman in her forties or fifties in good health and CMV-seronegative.

This chain connects TRBV5-1 to TRBJ2-3, with D possibly being TRBD1 (6 bases). The V end lost 0 bases, the J end lost 2 bases, and 13 bases lay between the germline ends. The CDR3 has 16 amino acids. Germline V lookup: CDR1 SGHRS, CDR2 YFSETQ. The CDR3 protein is CASSLAGTPNTDTQYF. The CDR3 DNA reads TGCGCCAGCAGCTTGGCCGGGACACCCAACACAGATACGCAGTATTTT.

The V and J genes are TRBV15 and TRBJ1-2; D remains ambiguous. Germline assignment: CDR1 LNHNV and CDR2 YYDKDF (reference sequence). The CDR3 runs 14 residues. V lost 4 bases and J 8 bases, leaving 17 bases between the germline ends. CDR3 sequence reads: CATSIKGGPTGYTF. CDR3 nucleotide sequence: TGTGCCACCAGCATCAAGGGCGGGCCCACGGGCTACACCTTC.

The chain couples TRBV14 to TRBJ2-7; 11 bases map to TRBD1. The CDR3 loop spans 19 amino acids. Germline CDR1 is SGHDN and CDR2 is FVKESK. V was clipped by 3 bases and J by 4 bases; unmatched bases: 17. The CDR3 DNA is TGTGCCAGCAGCCACAAGGACAGGGGGCGATCAGCGGAGATTTACGAGCAGTACTTC. This codes for CASSHKDRGRSAEIYEQYF.

Points on this clone: At one end the junction does not follow the germline gene, possibly because of a read error. V gene TRBV18 combines with J gene TRBJ1-5; 10 bases fit TRBD1. The V gene's germline CDR1 is KGHSH and CDR2 LQKENI. The CDR3 spans 15 residues. The CDR3 spells CASSSGQGINQPQNF. CDR3 coding DNA: TGTGCCAGCTCGTCGGGACAGGGGATCAACCAGCCCCAGAATTTT.

The genes are TRBV7-8 and TRBJ1-3, with TRBD1 as a possible D gene (5 bases). The CDR3 is made up of 16 amino acids. CDR1 SGHVS and CDR2 FQNEAQ come from the germline V gene. Trimming cost V 5 bases and J 4 bases, with 18 bases left between them. The DNA for the CDR3 is TGTGCCAGCAGCCGAATCGTCGGGGGTTACGGAAACACCATATATTTT. The encoded protein is CASSRIVGGYGNTIYF. Drawing the rest from reference TRBV7-8 and TRBJ1-3, the complete variable domain is GAGVSQSPRYKVAKRGQDVALRCDPISGHVSLFWYQQALGQGPEFLTYFQNEAQLDKSGLPSDRFFAERPEGSVSTLKIQRTQQEDSAVYLCASSRIVGGYGNTIYFGEGSWLTVV.

The table lists this clone with a few counts. V gene TRBV15 combines with J gene TRBJ1-1, with D maybe TRBD1 (6 bases). CDR1 is LNHNV and CDR2 is YYDKDF in the germline V gene (reference sequence). V dropped 0 bases and J dropped 3 bases, with 17 bases sitting between them. This CDR3 region has 17 residues. In DNA, the CDR3 is TGTGCCACCAGCAGAGAGTCAGGGGCCAGCGCTTACACTGAAGCTTTCTTT. Its protein is CATSRESGASAYTEAFF.

This clone was counted a few times. V usage is TRBV4-3 and J usage is TRBJ2-1, with TRBD2 matching over 8 bases. V was clipped by 0 bases and J by 3 bases; unmatched bases: 4. Looked up from germline, CDR1 is LGHNA and CDR2 is YSLEER. This CDR3 contains 16 residues. The CDR3 nucleotides are TGCGCCAGCAGCCAAGATAATAGCGGGGTCTACAATGAGCAGTTCTTC. Translating it yields CASSQDNSGVYNEQFF.

A remark on this clone: This specimen includes other DNA sequences encoding the same CDR3. J is TRBJ2-1 and V is TRBV7-2; possible D gene TRBD2, 6 bases. Germline V gives CDR1 SGHTA, CDR2 FQGNSA. V was cut by 6 bases and J by 0 bases, with 12 bases left in between. This CDR3 region has 15 residues. This CDR3 reads CASSLAYSSYNEQFF. CDR3 DNA: TGTGCCAGCAGTCTAGCGTATAGCTCCTACAATGAGCAGTTCTTC.

The V gene is TRBV7-3, the J gene TRBJ2-3; D might be TRBD2 (6 bases). Germline CDR1 SGHTA, CDR2 FQGTGA. V lost 5 bases and J lost 3, with 15 bases in between. The CDR3 sequence is 15 residues long. As DNA, the CDR3 is TGTGCCAGCAGCCCCTCGGGAGTCGGTACAGATACGCAGTATTTT. Its translation: CASSPSGVGTDTQYF.

This chain joins TRBV29-1 and TRBJ2-5; TRBD1 matches 10 bases. V shed 7 bases and J 1 base; nucleotides not matched to a gene: 0. CDR3 size: 12 residues. The germline gives CDR1 SQVTM, CDR2 ANQGSEA. CDR3 coding DNA: TGCAGCGGGACAGGGGGCCAAGAGACCCAGTACTTC. This translates into CSGTGGQETQYF.

This sequence joins TRBV27 and TRBJ2-3; a possible D gene is TRBD2 (5 bases). This CDR3 region has 17 residues. Germline-derived CDR1 and CDR2 are MNHEY and SMNVEV (reference sequence). V dropped 5 bases and J dropped 4 bases, with 22 bases sitting between them. CDR3 in amino acids: CASSRDFRTEAPDTQYF. The CDR3 DNA is TGTGCCAGCAGTCGGGATTTTAGGACGGAGGCCCCAGATACGCAGTATTTT.

Written as DNA, the CDR3 is TGTGCCAGCAGCCCTAGGGCACAGGGGTACGAGCAGTACTTC. It translates to CASSPRAQGYEQYF. The chain couples TRBV7-9 to TRBJ2-7; 7 bases match TRBD1. Germline CDR1 is SEHNR and CDR2 is FQNEAQ (reference sequence). The CDR3 is 14 amino acids. V lost 5 bases, J lost 4 bases, and 8 bases stayed unmatched.

The rearrangement links TRBV27 to TRBJ1-5, with 7 bases that match TRBD1. V lost 5 bases and J lost 6; bases outside the gene matches: 7. Germline CDR1 and CDR2: MNHEY and SMNVEV (reference sequence). CDR3 length equals 14 residues. The CDR3 is CASSQNRGRQPQHF. The CDR3 DNA is TGTGCCAGCAGTCAAAACAGGGGACGTCAGCCCCAGCATTTT.

This clone came up once. This chain uses TRBV5-1 with TRBJ1-1; D gene ambiguous. The V end was cut by 2 bases, the J end by 4 bases, with 12 bases between. The CDR3 runs to 14 residues. Per the germline V gene, CDR1 is SGHRS and CDR2 is YFSETQ. The CDR3 is CASSLIPGSTEAFF. The CDR3 region has the DNA TGCGCCAGCAGCTTAATTCCGGGTTCCACTGAAGCTTTCTTT.

This clone was counted only a few times. The chain joins TRBV2 to TRBJ1-1; 7 nucleotides match TRBD1. Trimming at V came to 3 bases and at J to 2 bases, leaving 3 bases not matched to a gene. Germline assignment: CDR1 SNHLY and CDR2 FYNNEI. This CDR3 comprises 14 residues. CDR3 DNA: TGTGCCAGCAGTGAGGGACAGATTAACACTGAAGCTTTCTTT. Protein: CASSEGQINTEAFF.

This clone was recorded only once. The CDR3: CASSNGGTGAYEQYF. As DNA, the CDR3 is TGTGCCAGCAGCAACGGGGGGACAGGCGCCTACGAGCAGTACTTC. The rearrangement links TRBV5-4 to TRBJ2-7, with D perhaps matching TRBD1 (8 bases). Germline V gene lookup returns CDR1 SGHNT and CDR2 YYREEE (reference sequence). There are 15 residues in the CDR3. Trimming took off 4 bases at V and 2 bases at J, with 16 bases between the two ends.

The CDR3 nucleotides are TGCAGCGTTGGCCGGTCGGGGGGGGGCGAGCAGTTCTTC. It specifies CSVGRSGGGEQFF. The chain links TRBV29-1 to TRBJ2-1; 8 nucleotides agree with TRBD2. CDR1 is SQVTM and CDR2 is ANQGSEA in the germline V gene. The J segment lost 10 bases and the V segment lost 4 bases, leaving 9 bases of the junction unmatched. The CDR3 loop spans 13 amino acids.

The chain is built from TRBV30 and TRBJ2-3, with 8 bases that match TRBD2. Per germline, CDR1 GTSNPN and CDR2 SVGIG (reference sequence). Trimming at V came to 0 bases and at J to 0 bases, leaving 5 bases not matched to a gene. The CDR3 contains 16 residues. The CDR3 DNA sequence: TGTGCCTGGAGTGTAGGCGGGAGGATTAGCACAGATACGCAGTATTTT. As protein: CAWSVGGRISTDTQYF.

The CDR3 here is CASSEAVGTSGGRRAKNIQYF. In DNA, the CDR3 is TGTGCCAGCAGTGAAGCTGTTGGGACTAGCGGGGGGAGACGGGCCAAAAACATTCAGTACTTC. V is TRBV6-1 and J is TRBJ2-4; TRBD2 matches at 15 bases. Trimming cost V 0 bases and J 1 base; bases outside gene matches: 10. This CDR3 spans 21 amino acids. Germline CDR1 is MNHNS and CDR2 is SASEGT.

The chain recombines TRBV28 with TRBJ1-5; 7 nucleotides align to TRBD1. V shed 6 bases, J shed 4 bases, and the junction held 6 bases outside the gene matches. Germline CDR1 is MDHEN and CDR2 is SYDVKM. The CDR3 totals 14 residues. The CDR3 sequence is CASSTGEVNQPQHF. CDR3 DNA: TGTGCCAGCAGCACAGGGGAAGTGAATCAGCCCCAGCATTTT.